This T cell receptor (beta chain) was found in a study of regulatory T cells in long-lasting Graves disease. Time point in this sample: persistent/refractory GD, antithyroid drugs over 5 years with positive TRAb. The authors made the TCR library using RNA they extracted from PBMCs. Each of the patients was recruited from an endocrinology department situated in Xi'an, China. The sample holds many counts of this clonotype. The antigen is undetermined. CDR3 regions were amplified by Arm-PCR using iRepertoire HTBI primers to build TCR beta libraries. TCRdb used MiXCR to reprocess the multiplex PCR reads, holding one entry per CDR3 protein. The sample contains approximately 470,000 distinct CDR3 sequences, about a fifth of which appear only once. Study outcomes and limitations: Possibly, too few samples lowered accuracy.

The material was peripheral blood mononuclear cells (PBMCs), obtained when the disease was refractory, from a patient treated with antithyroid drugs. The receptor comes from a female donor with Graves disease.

The CDR3 region has the DNA TGCAGTGCTTTCATAGTATACGAGCAGTACTTC. It encodes CSAFIVYEQYF. The rearrangement uses TRBV20-1 and TRBJ2-7; D gene uncertain. The germline V gene encodes CDR1 DFQATT and CDR2 SNEGSKA (reference sequence). The V and J ends lost 5 bases and 4 bases respectively, with 9 bases between them. This CDR3 is 11 amino acids long.